The rows below give T cell receptor beta chains drawn from one sample of a study of cytomegalovirus exposure and HLA in healthy donors. Assay used: immunoSEQ multiplex PCR; TCRdb lists only in-frame clones, some missing. Here the sample spans about 140,000 clones, 55% to 80% being singletons. The source material was PBMCs. The receptors were sampled from a woman in her 40s in good health and CMV-seronegative. Both conserved end residues are part of each CDR3. Each record gives: V gene, J gene, clone size, D gene, CDR3 DNA, CDR3 protein. D genes are given only for firm matches. The size field is filled for only some rows; it gives once, few, many or a size class.

v_call: TRBV11-1; j_call: TRBJ2-3; clone_size: -; d_call: -; cdr3_nt: TGTGCCAGCAGCTTGTTCGCAGATACGCAGTATTTT; cdr3_aa: CASSLFADTQYF
v_call: TRBV25-1; j_call: TRBJ1-1; clone_size: -; d_call: TRBD1; cdr3_nt: TGTGCCAGCAGTCTAACAGGGGCCTCAGCTTTCTTT; cdr3_aa: CASSLTGASAFF
v_call: TRBV5-4; j_call: TRBJ1-6; clone_size: -; d_call: TRBD1; cdr3_nt: TGTGCCAGCAGCACTAAACAGGGGTTGCTATTGTCACCCCTCCACTTT; cdr3_aa: CASSTKQGLLLSPLHF
v_call: TRBV6-4; j_call: TRBJ2-5; clone_size: -; d_call: -; cdr3_nt: TGTGCCAGCAGTCTCCACCCGGACAGCCAAGAGACCCAGTACTTC; cdr3_aa: CASSLHPDSQETQYF
v_call: TRBV5-1; j_call: TRBJ1-4; clone_size: -; d_call: TRBD1; cdr3_nt: TGCGCCAGCAGGTCCGGGACAGCCGATGAAAAACTGTTTTTT; cdr3_aa: CASRSGTADEKLFF
v_call: TRBV5-1; j_call: TRBJ2-1; clone_size: -; d_call: -; cdr3_nt: TGCGCCAGCAGCTTGGTCGATGAGCAGTTCTTC; cdr3_aa: CASSLVDEQFF
v_call: TRBV11-3; j_call: TRBJ2-1; clone_size: -; d_call: -; cdr3_nt: TGTGCCAGCAGCTTAGACAGTTACAATGAGCAGTTCTTC; cdr3_aa: CASSLDSYNEQFF
v_call: TRBV5-1; j_call: TRBJ1-1; clone_size: -; d_call: -; cdr3_nt: TGCGCCAGCAGGGGGCAGGCCCATATTGAAGCTTTCTTT; cdr3_aa: CASRGQAHIEAFF
v_call: TRBV7-9; j_call: TRBJ1-1; clone_size: -; d_call: TRBD1; cdr3_nt: TGTGCCAGCAGCCTGAAGGGGGCCACTGAAGCTTTCTTT; cdr3_aa: CASSLKGATEAFF
v_call: TRBV6-6; j_call: TRBJ1-2; clone_size: -; d_call: -; cdr3_nt: TGTGCCAGCTCGGAGGAGGCAGTGTATGGCTACACCTTC; cdr3_aa: CASSEEAVYGYTF
v_call: TRBV19; j_call: TRBJ1-6; clone_size: -; d_call: -; cdr3_nt: TGTGCCAGTAGCCCCCCAAGCGGGAGTTGGTCACCCCTCCACTTT; cdr3_aa: CASSPPSGSWSPLHF
v_call: TRBV5-4; j_call: TRBJ2-5; clone_size: -; d_call: -; cdr3_nt: TGTGCCAGCAGCCCCGGGGTACCTGAGACCCAGTACTTC; cdr3_aa: CASSPGVPETQYF
v_call: TRBV6-1; j_call: TRBJ2-5; clone_size: -; d_call: -; cdr3_nt: TGTGCCAGCAGTGAAATCAGGGGCGTCCGGGAGACCCAGTACTTC; cdr3_aa: CASSEIRGVRETQYF
v_call: TRBV2; j_call: TRBJ1-2; clone_size: -; d_call: TRBD1; cdr3_nt: TGTGCCAGCAGAGAGGGACAGGGGGGTAACTATGGCTACACCTTC; cdr3_aa: CASREGQGGNYGYTF
v_call: TRBV4-3; j_call: TRBJ1-3; clone_size: -; d_call: -; cdr3_nt: TGCGCCAGCAGCCCCGGAGTGGATTCTGGAAACACCATATATTTT; cdr3_aa: CASSPGVDSGNTIYF
v_call: TRBV11-2; j_call: TRBJ2-1; clone_size: -; d_call: -; cdr3_nt: TGTGCCAGCAGCTTAGGACACCGCGGGTATAACAATGAGCAGTTCTTC; cdr3_aa: CASSLGHRGYNNEQFF
v_call: TRBV7-9; j_call: TRBJ1-5; clone_size: -; d_call: -; cdr3_nt: TGTGCCAGCAGCTTGGGACAACGCAATCAGCCCCAGCATTTT; cdr3_aa: CASSLGQRNQPQHF
v_call: TRBV7-9; j_call: TRBJ1-4; clone_size: -; d_call: -; cdr3_nt: TGTGCCAGCAGACCGGTTGCAACTAATGAAAAACTGTTTTTT; cdr3_aa: CASRPVATNEKLFF
v_call: TRBV19; j_call: TRBJ2-2; clone_size: -; d_call: -; cdr3_nt: TGTGCCAGTAGGGGACACGGCGCCGGGGAGCTGTTTTTT; cdr3_aa: CASRGHGAGELFF
v_call: TRBV28; j_call: TRBJ2-1; clone_size: once; d_call: TRBD2; cdr3_nt: TGTGCCAGCAGCCCCACTAGCGGGGGGGCCTTTGAGCAGTTCTTC; cdr3_aa: CASSPTSGGAFEQFF
v_call: TRBV5-4; j_call: TRBJ2-5; clone_size: -; d_call: -; cdr3_nt: TGTGCCAGCAGCTTGGCAACTACCCAAGAGACCCAGTACTTC; cdr3_aa: CASSLATTQETQYF
v_call: TRBV9; j_call: TRBJ1-5; clone_size: -; d_call: -; cdr3_nt: TGTGCCAGCAGTCCGGGCGGGGCGAGCAATCAGCCCCAGCATTTT; cdr3_aa: CASSPGGASNQPQHF
v_call: TRBV7-9; j_call: TRBJ2-1; clone_size: -; d_call: -; cdr3_nt: TGTGCCAGCAGCCGACTCCCCAATGAGCAGTTCTTC; cdr3_aa: CASSRLPNEQFF
v_call: TRBV5-6; j_call: TRBJ2-1; clone_size: -; d_call: -; cdr3_nt: TGTGCCAGCAGAGCGGCCCCCAGCTCCTACAATGAGCAGTTCTTC; cdr3_aa: CASRAAPSSYNEQFF
v_call: TRBV4-1; j_call: TRBJ1-2; clone_size: -; d_call: TRBD1; cdr3_nt: TGCGCCAGCAGCCAGGAGACAGGGGACCTAGCTATGATTGGCTACACCTTC; cdr3_aa: CASSQETGDLAMIGYTF
v_call: TRBV5-6; j_call: TRBJ1-1; clone_size: few; d_call: TRBD1; cdr3_nt: TGTGCCAGCAGCCCCAGACAGGGTTTGGGCTCCTACACTGAAGCTTTCTTT; cdr3_aa: CASSPRQGLGSYTEAFF
v_call: TRBV29-1; j_call: TRBJ1-4; clone_size: -; d_call: -; cdr3_nt: TGCAGCGTTGAAGATATACAACAGTCGGCTAATGAAAAACTGTTTTTT; cdr3_aa: CSVEDIQQSANEKLFF
v_call: TRBV5-5; j_call: TRBJ1-1; clone_size: -; d_call: TRBD1; cdr3_nt: TGTGCCAGCAGCCGCAACAGGGGGAACACTGAAGCTTTCTTT; cdr3_aa: CASSRNRGNTEAFF
v_call: TRBV27; j_call: TRBJ1-2; clone_size: -; d_call: TRBD1; cdr3_nt: TGTGCCAGCAAGACAGGGGATCACTATGGCTACACCTTC; cdr3_aa: CASKTGDHYGYTF
v_call: TRBV28; j_call: TRBJ2-7; clone_size: -; d_call: TRBD1; cdr3_nt: TGTGCCAGCAGTGTGGACAGGGGGGGTTACGAGCAGTACTTC; cdr3_aa: CASSVDRGGYEQYF
v_call: TRBV18; j_call: TRBJ2-1; clone_size: -; d_call: TRBD1; cdr3_nt: TGTGCCAGCTCACCATTCAGTTTCGTAAGACAGGGGGCTGGAAATGAGCAGTTCTTC; cdr3_aa: CASSPFSFVRQGAGNEQFF
v_call: TRBV5-4; j_call: TRBJ2-3; clone_size: -; d_call: -; cdr3_nt: TGTGCCAGCAGCTTGTTTAGCGCAGATACGCAGTATTTT; cdr3_aa: CASSLFSADTQYF
v_call: TRBV6-4; j_call: TRBJ2-2; clone_size: -; d_call: -; cdr3_nt: TGTGCCAGCAGTGACTCCGCCGCAGAGAACACCGGGGAGCTGTTTTTT; cdr3_aa: CASSDSAAENTGELFF
v_call: TRBV19; j_call: TRBJ1-5; clone_size: -; d_call: -; cdr3_nt: TGTGCCAGTAATAGGTTGGGGGCCCTTATGGGCAATCAGCCCCAGCATTTT; cdr3_aa: CASNRLGALMGNQPQHF
v_call: TRBV5-4; j_call: TRBJ1-1; clone_size: -; d_call: TRBD1; cdr3_nt: TGTGCCAGCAGCTTCTCGGGACAGAAGAACACTGAAGCTTTCTTT; cdr3_aa: CASSFSGQKNTEAFF
v_call: TRBV2; j_call: TRBJ1-4; clone_size: few; d_call: -; cdr3_nt: TGTGCCAGCACGGGGATTGGGGAGGAAAAACTGTTTTTT; cdr3_aa: CASTGIGEEKLFF
v_call: TRBV7-9; j_call: TRBJ1-1; clone_size: -; d_call: TRBD1; cdr3_nt: TGTGCCAGCAGCCGACAGGGGGCCACTGAAGCTTTCTTT; cdr3_aa: CASSRQGATEAFF
v_call: TRBV12-5; j_call: TRBJ1-5; clone_size: -; d_call: -; cdr3_nt: TGTGCTAGTGGTTTGGCTACAGGGAGGGGAACTCATCAGCCCCAGCATTTT; cdr3_aa: CASGLATGRGTHQPQHF
v_call: TRBV27; j_call: TRBJ1-1; clone_size: few; d_call: -; cdr3_nt: TGTGCCACCTACAGGAACACTGAAGCTTTCTTT; cdr3_aa: CATYRNTEAFF
v_call: TRBV4-1; j_call: TRBJ1-4; clone_size: few; d_call: -; cdr3_nt: TGCGCCAGCAGCCCCCTTCCCGCAACTAATGAAAAACTGTTTTTT; cdr3_aa: CASSPLPATNEKLFF
v_call: TRBV9; j_call: TRBJ2-5; clone_size: -; d_call: TRBD1; cdr3_nt: TGTGCCAGCAGCCCGAGGGACAGACGAGAGACCCAGTACTTC; cdr3_aa: CASSPRDRRETQYF
v_call: TRBV2; j_call: TRBJ2-3; clone_size: -; d_call: -; cdr3_nt: TGTGCCAGCTTTAACGGGGATACGCAGTATTTT; cdr3_aa: CASFNGDTQYF
v_call: TRBV9; j_call: TRBJ2-1; clone_size: -; d_call: -; cdr3_nt: TGTGCCAGCAGCGCGACCGGGACTTATTACAATGAGCAGTTCTTC; cdr3_aa: CASSATGTYYNEQFF
v_call: TRBV5-4; j_call: TRBJ1-1; clone_size: -; d_call: -; cdr3_nt: TGTGCCAGCAGCTTGGCAGGCGCAGGGATTGGTCACACTGAAGCTTTCTTT; cdr3_aa: CASSLAGAGIGHTEAFF
v_call: TRBV7-2; j_call: TRBJ2-3; clone_size: -; d_call: TRBD2; cdr3_nt: TGTGCCAGCAGCTTTCGATCGCTAGCGGGGACTAGCACAGATACGCAGTATTTT; cdr3_aa: CASSFRSLAGTSTDTQYF
v_call: TRBV4-1; j_call: TRBJ1-1; clone_size: -; d_call: TRBD1; cdr3_nt: TGCGCCAGCAGCCCACAAGGAGGGGGCAACACTGAAGCTTTCTTT; cdr3_aa: CASSPQGGGNTEAFF
v_call: TRBV5-4; j_call: TRBJ1-2; clone_size: -; d_call: -; cdr3_nt: TGTGCCAGCAGCTTTGGTTTAGTCGGCTACACCTTC; cdr3_aa: CASSFGLVGYTF
v_call: TRBV7-6; j_call: TRBJ1-1; clone_size: few; d_call: TRBD1; cdr3_nt: TGTGCCAGCAGCTTGGACAGGGACACTGAAGCTTTCTTT; cdr3_aa: CASSLDRDTEAFF
v_call: TRBV4-1; j_call: TRBJ2-3; clone_size: -; d_call: TRBD2; cdr3_nt: TGCGCCAGCAGCCAACAGACTAGCGGGGTTCGACTAAGCACAGATACGCAGTATTTT; cdr3_aa: CASSQQTSGVRLSTDTQYF
v_call: TRBV18; j_call: TRBJ1-5; clone_size: -; d_call: TRBD1; cdr3_nt: TGTGCCAGCTCACCGGACAGGGGTCAGCCCCAGCATTTT; cdr3_aa: CASSPDRGQPQHF
v_call: TRBV2; j_call: TRBJ2-5; clone_size: -; d_call: TRBD1; cdr3_nt: TGTGCCAGCAACCCCGTCATCCGGGACAGTCAAGAGACCCAGTACTTC; cdr3_aa: CASNPVIRDSQETQYF
v_call: TRBV4-3; j_call: TRBJ2-2; clone_size: -; d_call: TRBD1; cdr3_nt: TGCGCCAGCAGCCAAGGGGGACAGGGTCGCCGGGAGCTGTTTTTT; cdr3_aa: CASSQGGQGRRELFF
v_call: TRBV7-9; j_call: TRBJ2-1; clone_size: -; d_call: TRBD2; cdr3_nt: TGTGCCAGCAGCCCGGGGACTAGCGGGTATGAGCAGTTCTTC; cdr3_aa: CASSPGTSGYEQFF
v_call: TRBV5-1; j_call: TRBJ2-7; clone_size: -; d_call: TRBD1; cdr3_nt: TGCGCCAGCAGCTGGGCGGGACAGGCCTACGAGCAGTACTTC; cdr3_aa: CASSWAGQAYEQYF
v_call: TRBV15; j_call: TRBJ1-5; clone_size: -; d_call: -; cdr3_nt: TGTGCCACCAGCAGAGGGGGTTCTGGCAGGGGAGATCAGCCCCAGCATTTT; cdr3_aa: CATSRGGSGRGDQPQHF
v_call: TRBV28; j_call: TRBJ1-5; clone_size: -; d_call: -; cdr3_nt: TGTGCCACCTCAGGAGGGGATCAGCCCCAGCATTTT; cdr3_aa: CATSGGDQPQHF
v_call: TRBV5-5; j_call: TRBJ1-1; clone_size: -; d_call: TRBD1; cdr3_nt: TGTGCCAGCAGGGGTCCGGGACAGGGATCCCCTGAAGCTTTCTTT; cdr3_aa: CASRGPGQGSPEAFF